This TCR beta chain emerged from a study of lymphopenia after photon versus proton radiotherapy. Study outcomes and limitations: Post-nadir diversity loss with photons came from oligoclonal expansion, particularly CD8+ Temra cells. Photon-treated patients lost naive T cells and TCR diversity; proton-treated stayed stable.

Comment on this clone: Antigen unknown.

The CDR3 consists of 12 residues. The germline CDR1 and CDR2 sequences are SQVTM and ANQGSEA. Losses at the gene ends were 7 bases for V and 2 bases for J; bases not matched to a gene: 4. This table comes from immunoSEQ multiplex PCR, and its TCRdb copy is limited to in-frame clones, with some not included. This repertoire shows about 53,000 clones, around four fifths found once; its top ten account for around 30%. Sequencing used peripheral blood, obtained from a patient treated with photon-based radiotherapy. This TCR came from a man aged 45-65 years with gastric cancer. The chain combines TRBV29-1 with TRBJ2-7; the match to TRBD2 covers 8 bases. DNA of the CDR3: TGCAGCGCCCGTAGCGGGACCTACGAGCAGTACTTC. This codes for CSARSGTYEQYF.